Listed below are T cell receptor beta chains from one sample, sequenced in a study of regulatory T cells in long-lasting Graves disease. TCRdb re-derived calls from the multiplex PCR reads in MiXCR, one entry per CDR3 protein. The sample yields hundreds of thousands of distinct CDR3 sequences, 16% seen once. These data were also filed under a second study, of T cells in Graves' hyperthyroidism and ophthalmopathy.

The sample was peripheral blood mononuclear cells (PBMCs), taken at new diagnosis, from a patient treated with antithyroid drugs. Receptor source: a man in his forties or fifties with Graves disease. The CDR3 runs from the conserved cysteine through the conserved F or W. D genes are given only for firm matches. The size of a clone is reported for some rows only, either as once, few or many, or as a class for expanded clones.

- few TRBJ1-5 TRBV20-1 TGCAGTGCTAGGCGGGGGACAAGCAATCAGCCCCAGCATTTT CSARRGTSNQPQHF
- many TRBJ1-4 TRBV5-1 TGCGCCAGCAGCACCCAGATGCAAGCTAATGAAAAACTGTTTTTT CASSTQMQANEKLFF
- - TRBJ2-7 TRBV13 TGTGCCAGCAGCCGTTTCGGGGCTTCCTACGAGCAGTACTTC CASSRFGASYEQYF
- - TRBJ1-1 TRBV4-3 TGCGCCAGCGGCCGCCGGAGGGCCCGAAACACTGAAGCTTTCTTT CASGRRRARNTEAFF
- many TRBJ1-6 TRBV4-1 TGCGCCAGCAGCCAAGTTCACAAATCGGCACCCCTCCACTTT CASSQVHKSAPLHF
- - TRBJ1-1 TRBV12-3/TRBV12-4 TGTGCCAGCAGTTCCGAGGATTTGAACACTGAAGCTTTCTTT CASSSEDLNTEAFF
- many TRBJ2-7 TRBV12-3/TRBV12-4 TGTGCCAGCAGTTTGGGGCTGAAGGACGAGCAGTACTTC CASSLGLKDEQYF
- many TRBJ1-4 TRBV2 TGTGCCAGCAAACAGGATACTGAAAAACTGTTTTTT CASKQDTEKLFF
- many TRBJ2-5 TRBV6-1 TGTGCCAGCAATAGACAGCGGTACCAAGAGACCCAGTACTTC CASNRQRYQETQYF
- many TRBJ1-5 TRBV28 TGTGCCAGCAGTACCCCCAGCAGGGGTTATAGGTCCCAGCATTTT CASSTPSRGYRSQHF
- many TRBJ1-4 TRBV2 TGTGCCAGCAGTGATCCGGACAAGAATGAAAAACTGTTTTTT CASSDPDKNEKLFF
TRBD2 many TRBJ2-1 TRBV5-1 TGCGCCAGTTTCTTTACTAGCGCTAGCTCCTACAATGAGCAGTTCTTC CASFFTSASSYNEQFF
TRBD2 many TRBJ2-7 TRBV30 TGTGCCTGGAGGGGGGGGGAGGAGCAGTACTTC CAWRGGEEQYF
- many TRBJ2-3 TRBV6-2/TRBV6-3 TGTGCCAGCAGTTCGAGCAGAGCCCTCACAGATACGCAGTATTTT CASSSSRALTDTQYF
TRBD1 - TRBJ2-7 TRBV12-3/TRBV12-4 TGTGCCAGCAGTGGAGACAGGGTATATGAGCAGTACTTC CASSGDRVYEQYF
TRBD2 - TRBJ2-1 TRBV24-1 TGTGCCACCAGTCCTAGCGGGGGCGCCGGGGATGAGCAGTTCTTC CATSPSGGAGDEQFF